This TCR beta chain was sequenced during a study of low-dose radiotherapy and immunotherapy resistance in tumors. This clonotype was recorded a few times. TRAV- and TRBV-specific primers, spanning alpha and beta chains, primed first-strand cDNA. Over roughly 20 PCR cycles, TCRs were amplified from a constant-region primer and V-primer adapter. From the reads, TCRdb called clonotypes with MiXCR, one entry per CDR3 protein. The sample lists 15,000 or so distinct CDR3 sequences; roughly 52% were seen once. The CDR3 consists of 14 residues. Germline values: CDR1 SGHTA, CDR2 FQGTGA. Trimming took 8 bases from V and 7 from J, leaving 17 bases between them.

V usage is TRBV7-3 and J usage is TRBJ2-2; D gene unclear. The sequence was collected from a human donor with advanced metastatic prostate, ovarian, gallbladder or colorectal cancer (not recorded which). This table probably holds off-target reads from a library built for another chain. This CDR3 reads CASAPSRGNGELFF. The CDR3 DNA is TGTGCCAGCGCCCCCTCCCGCGGAAACGGGGAGCTGTTTTTT.